Following are 16 T cell receptor beta chains from one sample sequenced in a study of T-cell reconstitution after alpha-beta-depleted transplantation in children. Researchers prepared the TCRbeta library using unique molecular identifiers, the study reports. MiXCR, applied by TCRdb to the PCR reads, yields one record per CDR3 protein. The data contain around 490,000 distinct CDR3 sequences, roughly 11% of them singletons. The sequenced sample was PBMCs, mostly from graft donor cells, obtained 180 days after TCRalphabeta/CD19-depleted stem cell transplant. These receptors were taken from a female patient under 10 years old who had a stem cell transplant for aplastic anemia, so the T cells may come from the graft donor.

This clonotype has at least ten counts. The CDR3 loop reads CSLDWGETQYF. Written as DNA, the CDR3 is TGCAGTTTGGATTGGGGGGAGACCCAGTACTTC. The rearrangement uses TRBV20-1 and TRBJ2-5; D possibly uses TRBD1 or TRBD2 (5 bases each). The CDR3 runs to 11 residues. CDR1 and CDR2 (germline): DFQATT, SNEGSKA (reference sequence). The V and J ends lost 8 bases and 5 bases respectively, with 12 bases between them.

Many counts were recorded for this clonotype. V gene TRBV12-3 or TRBV12-4 combines with J gene TRBJ2-1; TRBD1 aligns across 8 bases. Trimming took 5 bases from V and 4 from J; bases not matched to a gene: 10. This CDR3 comprises 16 residues. The CDR3 sequence is CASSPGQARSYNEQFF. CDR3 in DNA: TGTGCCAGCAGTCCGGGACAGGCCCGGTCGTACAATGAGCAGTTCTTC.

This clonotype occurred a few times. The V and J genes are TRBV15 and TRBJ1-1; TRBD1 agrees at 7 bases. Trimming removed 1 base from V and 4 bases from J; junction bases left unmatched: 24. Germline assignment: CDR1 LNHNV and CDR2 YYDKDF (reference sequence). The CDR3 totals 21 residues. The CDR3 sequence is CATSRGASLHSTGLGGTEAFF. The DNA of the CDR3 is TGTGCCACCAGCAGAGGCGCGTCCTTGCATTCGACAGGGTTGGGTGGCACTGAAGCTTTCTTT.

This clonotype was detected many times. The CDR3 DNA reads as TGTGCCAGCAGCCGGGACTGGGAGACCCAGTACTTC. Translation: CASSRDWETQYF. The V call is TRBV7-2, the J call TRBJ2-5; weak D call: TRBD2 (6 bases). Trimming removed 5 bases at V and 5 bases at J, with 9 bases between. The CDR3 runs 12 residues. Germline V gene lookup returns CDR1 SGHTA and CDR2 FQGNSA.

In the case of this clonotype: Mismatch with germline at one junction end may stem from a read error. V is TRBV6-1 and J is TRBJ2-6; tentative D call: TRBD1 (5 bases). This CDR3 comprises 15 residues. Per the germline V gene, CDR1 is MNHNS and CDR2 is SASEGT. The CDR3 spells CASSLSRSGANGLTF. CDR3 DNA sequence: TGTGCCAGCAGCCTTAGTCGCTCTGGGGCCAACGGCCTGACTTTC.

This clonotype was seen at least ten times. This chain uses TRBV18 with TRBJ2-2, with a tentative D call TRBD1 (5 bases). V was shortened by 5 bases and J by 3 bases, with 10 bases between the two germline ends. The CDR3 contains 14 residues. Germline CDR1 is KGHSH and CDR2 is LQKENI. The chain's CDR3 is CASSSFRDTGELFF. The CDR3 DNA follows: TGTGCCAGCTCATCTTTCAGGGACACCGGGGAGCTGTTTTTT.

The rearrangement joins TRBV5-1 to TRBJ2-1, with 11 bases fitting TRBD2. This CDR3 is built from 15 residues. Trimming at V came to 0 bases and at J to 6 bases, leaving 2 bases not matched to a gene. CDR1 is SGHRS, CDR2 YFSETQ, per germline. The CDR3 bases are TGCGCCAGCAGCTTGGGTAGCGGGAGGGTCAATGAGCAGTTCTTC. It specifies CASSLGSGRVNEQFF.

Details on this clonotype: At one end, the junction sequence differs from germline, possibly due to a read error. The chain joins TRBV3-1 to TRBJ2-1; a possible D gene is TRBD2 (6 bases). This CDR3 spans 15 amino acids. Germline V gives CDR1 LGHDT, CDR2 YNNKEL (reference sequence). Here the CDR3 reads CASAPRGLGYNAQFF. CDR3 nucleotide sequence: TGTGCCAGCGCCCCTCGGGGGTTAGGATACAATGCGCAGTTCTTC.

This clonotype came up a few times. V and J are TRBV12-3 or TRBV12-4 and TRBJ2-2; D unclear. With 1 base removed from V and 2 bases from J, the gap between germline ends came to 20 bases. The CDR3 is 19 amino acids. The CDR3 region has the DNA TGTGCCAGCAGTTTAGACTATGTCCGTTCGATACTTAACACCGGGGAGCTGTTTTTT. It codes for CASSLDYVRSILNTGELFF.

The chain employs TRBV10-1 and TRBJ2-2, with D possibly TRBD2 on 6 matching bases. The V end was cut by 3 bases, the J end by 4 bases, with 18 bases between. The length of the CDR3 is 17 residues. Looked up from germline, CDR1 is WNHNN and CDR2 is SYGVQD (reference sequence). CDR3 nucleotide sequence: TGCGCCAGCAGTGATCATCCCGGGGGTCGGACCACCGGGGAGCTGTTTTTT. This encodes CASSDHPGGRTTGELFF.

The gene calls are TRBV9 and TRBJ2-1; possibly TRBD2 for D (7 bases). This CDR3 has 15 residues. Germline assignment: CDR1 SGDLS and CDR2 YYNGEE. V was shortened by 4 bases and J by 7 bases, with 18 bases between the two germline ends. The CDR3 spells CASSIGGGPVNEQFF. The CDR3 DNA sequence: TGTGCCAGCAGCATAGGGGGGGGGCCGGTGAATGAGCAGTTCTTC.

This clonotype was counted only a few times. The chain recombines TRBV5-1 with TRBJ2-1, with D perhaps TRBD2 (5 bases). Germline V gene data show CDR1 as SGHRS and CDR2 as YFSETQ. V gave up 0 bases and J gave up 7 bases, with 11 bases separating them. The CDR3 totals 14 residues. The CDR3 bases are TGCGCCAGCAGCTTGGCGGCTAGCAGAAATGAGCAGTTCTTC. Encoded protein: CASSLAASRNEQFF.

In its sample, this clonotype was seen many times. The rearrangement links TRBV9 to TRBJ1-3; D uncertain. V was trimmed by 4 bases and J by 0 bases, leaving 17 bases between them. The CDR3 is made up of 17 amino acids. CDR1 is SGDLS, CDR2 YYNGEE, per germline. The CDR3 bases are TGTGCCAGCAGCCCCATTAGTGTACGATCCTCTGGAAACACCATATATTTT. It encodes CASSPISVRSSGNTIYF.

This clonotype was found a few times. The chain links TRBV20-1 to TRBJ1-1, with D possibly TRBD1 on 5 matching bases. With 6 bases removed from V and 2 bases from J, the gap between germline ends came to 13 bases. Germline assignment: CDR1 DFQATT and CDR2 SNEGSKA (reference sequence). The CDR3 covers 13 residues. In DNA, the CDR3 is TGCAGTGCGAACCAGGGACGAAACACTGAAGCTTTCTTT. This gives the protein CSANQGRNTEAFF.

The chain employs TRBV27 and TRBJ1-6; possible D gene TRBD1, 5 bases. The CDR3 contains 21 residues. CDR1 and CDR2 from the germline V gene are MNHEY and SMNVEV (reference sequence). V dropped 2 bases and J dropped 0 bases, with 23 bases sitting between them. The CDR3 here is CASSLKGVPWTLSSYNSPLHF. DNA of the CDR3: TGTGCCAGCAGTTTAAAAGGGGTCCCTTGGACTTTAAGCTCCTATAATTCACCCCTCCACTTT.

The sample holds a few counts of this clonotype. This sequence joins TRBV18 and TRBJ2-3; 10 bases are shared with TRBD2. V lost 3 bases, J lost 9 bases, and 9 bases stayed unmatched. Germline V lookup: CDR1 KGHSH, CDR2 LQKENI. This CDR3 comprises 15 residues. The CDR3: CASSPQREGIATQYF. CDR3 coding DNA: TGTGCCAGCTCACCTCAGCGGGAGGGCATTGCCACGCAGTATTTT.